Shown below are 25 T cell receptor beta chains from a single sample sequenced in a study of CD8+CD57+ T cells in acquired aplastic anemia. Using genomic DNA as the template, TCR beta VDJ and CDR3 profiling was carried out. TCRdb re-derived calls from the reads in MiXCR, one entry per CDR3 protein. The sample contains about 420,000 distinct CDR3 sequences, under 80% of which appear only once. The sample comprised sorted CD4+, CD8+, or CD8+CD57+ T cells (not recorded which) from PBMCs. The receptor set was obtained from a human donor in good health, serving as a control.

As concerns this clonotype: This may arise from a read error, as a much more abundant clone is one base away. The V call is TRBV12-3 or TRBV12-4, the J call TRBJ2-2; the D gene is possibly TRBD2 (5 bases). This CDR3 is 14 amino acids long. The CDR3 nucleotides read TGTGCCAGCATCCCCAGCCAGAACACCGGGGAGCTGGTTTTT. It is translated as CASIPSQNTGELVF.

A note on this clonotype: A clone one base away is much larger, so this may be a read error. The V and J genes are TRBV5-1 and TRBJ2-7, with D possibly TRBD2 on 6 matching bases. The V and J ends lost 4 bases and 7 bases respectively, with 21 bases between them. Germline assignment: CDR1 SGHRS and CDR2 YFSETQ. CDR3 size: 15 residues. CDR3 DNA sequence: TGCGCCAGCAGCCCCCAGGGACTTACATACAATGAGCAGTACTTC. This gives the protein CASSPQGLTYNEQYF. The variable domain in full, with the rest retrieved from reference TRBV5-1 and TRBJ2-7, is KAGVTQTPRYLIKTRGQQVTLSCSPISGHRSVSWYQQTPGQGLQFLFEYFSETQRNKGNFPGRFSGRQFSNSRSEMNVSTLELGDSALYLCASSPQGLTYNEQYFGPGTRLTVT.

The chain carries TRBV25-1 and TRBJ2-3, with 11 bases matching TRBD1. The length of the CDR3 is 15 residues. Germline V gene lookup returns CDR1 MGHDK and CDR2 SYGVNS. Losses at the gene ends were 4 bases for V and 4 bases for J; bases not matched to a gene: 4. CDR3 amino acids: CASSAGTGGPDTQYF. The CDR3 nucleotides are TGTGCCAGCAGTGCCGGGACAGGGGGTCCAGATACGCAGTATTTT.

With respect to this clonotype: The junction departs from germline at one end; a sequencing error may be responsible. The chain joins TRBV7-9 to TRBJ2-2, with a possible D match to TRBD2 (5 bases). Germline V CDR1 and CDR2: SEHNR, FQNEAQ (reference sequence). The CDR3 loop spans 15 amino acids. CDR3 region: CASSIQTGTYNEQFF. DNA for the CDR3: TGTGCCAGCAGCATCCAGACGGGAACCTACAATGAGCAGTTTTTT.

The CDR3 spells CASSLAGQGAYTEAFF. CDR3 sequence (DNA): TGTGCCAGCAGCTTAGCCGGGCAGGGGGCGTATACTGAAGCTTTCTTT. The chain couples TRBV7-2 to TRBJ1-1; TRBD1 matches at 8 bases. This CDR3 contains 16 residues. The junction had 8 bases not matched to a gene; V was cut back by 0 bases and J by 5 bases. Germline lookup yields CDR1 SGHTA and CDR2 FQGNSA.

V usage is TRBV20-1 and J usage is TRBJ2-5; the match to TRBD2 covers 11 bases. CDR1 is DFQATT and CDR2 is SNEGSKA in the germline V gene (reference sequence). V was pared by 4 bases and J by 5 bases, with 3 bases of the junction left unmatched. The CDR3 has 13 amino acids. CDR3 DNA sequence: TGCAGTGCTATGTCTAGCGGGAGGGAGACCCAGTACTTC. Residues: CSAMSSGRETQYF.

The chain employs TRBV16 and TRBJ1-4; D uncertain. Germline CDR1 and CDR2: KGHSY and FQNENV. V was pared by 4 bases and J by 0 bases, with 12 bases between. This CDR3 region has 16 residues. The CDR3 sequence is CASSPSDGSTNEKLFF. The CDR3 DNA follows: TGTGCCAGCAGCCCGTCGGACGGGTCAACTAATGAAAAACTGTTTTTT. Filled out from reference TRBV16 and TRBJ1-4, the complete variable domain reads GEEVAQTPKHLVRGEGQKAKLYCAPIKGHSYVFWYQQVLKNEFKFLISFQNENVFDETGMPKERFSAKCLPNSPCSLEIQATKLEDSAVYFCASSPSDGSTNEKLFFGSGTQLSVL.

The rearrangement uses TRBV10-2 and TRBJ1-1; D is undetermined. CDR1 is WSHSY, CDR2 SAAADI, per germline. The CDR3 covers 14 residues. CDR3: CAVIVEVGNTEAFF. In DNA form, the CDR3 reads TGCGCTGTCATTGTAGAAGTTGGGAACACTGAAGCTTTCTTT.

This clonotype was found a few times. A read error may be the cause here, since a much bigger clone is one base away. The missing conserved phenylalanine or tryptophan at the end of this CDR3 makes a read error likely. V is TRBV20-1 and J is TRBJ1-1; D not resolved. This CDR3 has 14 amino acids. The V end lost 3 bases, the J end lost 0 bases, and 11 bases lay between the germline ends. Germline CDR1 is DFQATT and CDR2 is SNEGSKA (reference sequence). The CDR3 nucleotides read TGCAGTGCTAGCGACTCTTGGATGAACACTGAAGCTTTCCTT. The encoded protein is CSASDSWMNTEAFL.

As concerns this clonotype: A much larger clonotype is one base distant, so this may be a read error. This chain joins TRBV6-1 and TRBJ1-2; perhaps TRBD1 as D (5 bases). Germline assignment: CDR1 MNHNS and CDR2 SASEGT. The CDR3 length is 11 residues. As DNA, the CDR3 is TGTGCCGGCAGTACAGGCTTAGACTACACCTTC. It codes for CAGSTGLDYTF.

This clonotype was detected many times. This chain links TRBV19 with TRBJ1-5, with TRBD1 matching 8 bases. Trimming took 4 bases from V and 3 from J; bases not matched to a gene: 5. The germline V gene has CDR1 LNHDA and CDR2 SQIVND (reference sequence). CDR3 length: 15 residues. The CDR3, as DNA: TGTGCCAGTAGTAAAAGGACAGGGTACAATCAGCCCCAGCATTTT. Translating it yields CASSKRTGYNQPQHF.

The rearrangement joins TRBV10-3 to TRBJ1-2, with 9 bases aligning to TRBD1. The CDR3 is made up of 16 amino acids. Trimming at V came to 1 base and at J to 6 bases, leaving 9 bases not matched to a gene. CDR1 and CDR2 (germline): ENHRY, SYGVKD. CDR3 nucleotide sequence: TGTGCCATCAGTGAGTTTATGGGACAGGGATCGGATGGCTACACCTTC. This gives the protein CAISEFMGQGSDGYTF.

As concerns this clonotype: Its ends do not fully match the called genes, so a read error is possible. V gene TRBV5-1 combines with J gene TRBJ1-1; TRBD1 aligns across 8 bases. This CDR3 has 16 amino acids. Germline-derived CDR1 and CDR2 are SGHRS and YFSETQ. The DNA of the CDR3 is TGTGCCAGCAGCCAGGTAGGCAGGGGGCTGAACACTGAAGCTTTCTTT. Its translation is CASSQVGRGLNTEAFF.

Points on this clonotype: A junction end diverges from the germline sequence, so it may reflect a read error. V is TRBV5-1 and J is TRBJ1-5; D gene unclear. This CDR3 contains 13 residues. The V gene's germline CDR1 is SGHRS and CDR2 YFSETQ. For the CDR3, the DNA is TGTGCCAGCAGCACTACACAGCACCAAGACCAGCATTTT. Translated, it gives CASSTTQHQDQHF.

This clonotype was seen repeatedly, ten times or more. V gene TRBV7-2 combines with J gene TRBJ1-6, with D possibly matching TRBD1 (6 bases). CDR1 is SGHTA, CDR2 FQGNSA, per germline. Trimming took off 3 bases at V and 6 bases at J, with 12 bases between the two ends. The CDR3 extends over 15 amino acids. The CDR3 sequence: CASSFDRWSNSPLHF. In DNA, the CDR3 is TGTGCCAGCAGCTTCGACAGGTGGAGTAATTCACCCCTCCACTTT.

The chain is built from TRBV7-6 and TRBJ2-5; TRBD2 is a possible D gene (6 bases). The germline CDR1 and CDR2 sequences are SGHVS and FNYEAQ. The CDR3 sequence is 14 residues long. V was shortened by 10 bases and J by 1 base, with 16 bases between the two germline ends. The CDR3 region is CATSVSGPQETQYF. Written as DNA, the CDR3 is TGTGCCACCAGTGTGAGCGGGCCCCAAGAGACCCAGTACTTC. Filled out from reference TRBV7-6 and TRBJ2-5, the complete variable domain reads GAGVSQSPRYKVTKRGQDVALRCDPISGHVSLYWYRQALGQGPEFLTYFNYEAQQDKSGLPNDRFSAERPEGSISTLTIQRTEQRDSAMYRCATSVSGPQETQYFGPGTRLLVL.

This clonotype was seen ten or more times. V and J are TRBV3-1 and TRBJ2-3, with D possibly TRBD1 on 6 matching bases. The V end lost 2 bases, the J end lost 6 bases, and 12 bases lay between the germline ends. This CDR3 region has 14 residues. Germline V gives CDR1 LGHDT, CDR2 YNNKEL (reference sequence). CDR3 amino acids: CASSQSGVEDTQYF. The CDR3 DNA sequence: TGTGCCAGCAGCCAATCAGGGGTAGAGGATACGCAGTATTTT.

Turning to this clonotype: Relative to the germline gene, one junction end is altered; a read error may explain this. The genes are TRBV19 and TRBJ1-5; the D gene is possibly TRBD1 (6 bases). Looked up from germline, CDR1 is LNHDA and CDR2 is SQIVND (reference sequence). The CDR3 consists of 16 residues. The CDR3 loop is CASSTRTATQYFPQDF. The CDR3 coding sequence is TGTGCCAGTAGTACCCGGACAGCTACGCAGTATTTTCCCCAAGACTTT.

The J gene is TRBJ1-2, the V gene TRBV7-9; 8 positions agree with TRBD1. The germline V gene has CDR1 SEHNR and CDR2 FQNEAQ (reference sequence). This CDR3 spans 16 amino acids. J lost 8 bases, V lost 5 bases, and 16 bases had no gene match. The CDR3 nucleotides read TGTGCCAGCAGCGAGACCTTTGAGCAGGGGGCGAGGGGCTACACCTTC. This encodes CASSETFEQGARGYTF. Full variable domain (remainder filled in from reference TRBV7-9 and TRBJ1-2): DTGVSQNPRHKITKRGQNVTFRCDPISEHNRLYWYRQTLGQGPEFLTYFQNEAQLEKSRLLSDRFSAERPKGSFSTLEIQRTEQGDSAMYLCASSETFEQGARGYTFGSGTRLTVV.

Note on this clonotype: An end of the junction does not agree with germline; a read error may underlie this. This chain connects TRBV7-2 to TRBJ2-7; D gene uncertain. The CDR3 loop spans 15 amino acids. The germline V gene has CDR1 SGHTA and CDR2 FQGNSA. The DNA of the CDR3 is TGTGCCAGCAGCTCCTCGGCCCATACTTCCCACCAGCACTACTTC. As protein: CASSSSAHTSHQHYF.

This clonotype was seen a few times. The V and J genes are TRBV10-3 and TRBJ1-2; D is unresolved. This CDR3 contains 11 residues. Trimming removed 8 bases at V and 6 bases at J, with 10 bases between. Germline loops: CDR1 ENHRY, CDR2 SYGVKD. CDR3 sequence reads: CAIHGDNGYTF. CDR3 coding DNA: TGTGCCATCCACGGGGATAATGGCTACACCTTC.

The table lists this clonotype with many counts. The chain has TRBV4-3 and TRBJ1-1, with unresolved D. CDR3 length: 15 residues. The V and J ends lost 1 base and 4 bases respectively, with 13 bases between them. CDR1 and CDR2 (germline): LGHNA, YSLEER. CDR3 sequence reads: CASSQGRTAGTEAFF. In DNA form, the CDR3 reads TGCGCCAGCAGCCAAGGACGAACGGCTGGCACTGAAGCTTTCTTT.

This clonotype was counted ten times or more. The genes are TRBV6-1 and TRBJ2-3; 8 bases line up with TRBD1. V was clipped by 6 bases and J by 2 bases; unmatched bases: 10. In germline, CDR1 is MNHNS, CDR2 SASEGT. The CDR3 spans 16 residues. CDR3 coding DNA: TGTGCCAGCAGAGATCGAAGGACAGGGCCCACAGATACGCAGTATTTT. This gives the protein CASRDRRTGPTDTQYF.

This clonotype was counted ten times or more. The chain joins TRBV7-9 to TRBJ1-5, with TRBD1 identical over 7 bases. Per germline, CDR1 SEHNR and CDR2 FQNEAQ (reference sequence). The CDR3 covers 17 residues. V gave up 4 bases and J gave up 2 bases; unmatched junction bases: 11. In DNA, the CDR3 is TGTGCCAGCAGCTCTACATTTCGGACAGGAGGCAATCAGCCCCAGCATTTT. This translates into CASSSTFRTGGNQPQHF.

This rearrangement joins TRBV7-8 to TRBJ2-5; 8 positions agree with TRBD2. There are 15 residues in the CDR3. V gave up 1 base and J gave up 12 bases; unmatched junction bases: 13. Per the germline V gene, CDR1 is SGHVS and CDR2 is FQNEAQ. CDR3 sequence reads: CASSLVALAGYNEYF. Here the CDR3 DNA reads TGTGCCAGCAGCTTAGTCGCTCTAGCGGGCTACAATGAGTACTTC.